A selection of T cell receptor beta chains follows, all from one sample in a study of beta chain features in type 1 diabetes. Using immunoSEQ multiplex PCR, the repertoire was profiled, and TCRdb retains in-frame clones only, with some absent. The sample yields 900,000 or so clones, 17% seen once. Sample: naive CD4+ T cells from blood. Receptors originate from a woman between 18 and 29 years old in good health. The CDR3 runs from the conserved cysteine through the conserved F or W. The D gene is left open where the match is weak. Rows may omit the clone size; those that give it use once, few, many or a size class.

D: NA; J: TRBJ2-7; V: TRBV10-3; size: few; CDR3: CAISGSEEQYF; DNA: TGTGCCATCAGTGGGTCGGAGGAGCAGTACTTC
D: TRBD2; J: TRBJ2-3; V: TRBV7-9; size: few; CDR3: CASSLAQLAGADTQYF; DNA: TGTGCCAGCAGCTTAGCGCAACTAGCGGGGGCAGATACGCAGTATTTT
D: NA; J: TRBJ2-1; V: TRBV6-1; size: few; CDR3: CASSVSSRGSGNEQFF; DNA: TGTGCCAGCAGTGTCAGTAGTAGGGGGTCGGGGAATGAGCAGTTCTTC
D: TRBD1; J: TRBJ1-5; V: TRBV4-1; size: NA; CDR3: CASSQLTGDQPQHF; DNA: TGCGCCAGCAGCCAACTGACAGGGGATCAGCCCCAGCATTTT
D: NA; J: TRBJ2-7; V: TRBV18; size: NA; CDR3: CASSPQGGGAGGYEQYF; DNA: TGTGCCAGCTCACCCCAAGGAGGGGGCGCAGGGGGGTACGAGCAGTACTTC
D: TRBD2; J: TRBJ2-4; V: TRBV5-4; size: NA; CDR3: CASSLGLAGVDIQYF; DNA: TGTGCCAGCAGCTTGGGCCTAGCGGGAGTGGACATTCAGTACTTC
D: TRBD1; J: TRBJ2-1; V: TRBV2; size: NA; CDR3: CASSDARGTGGAEQFF; DNA: TGTGCCAGCAGTGACGCGCGGGGGACAGGGGGAGCCGAGCAGTTCTTC
D: TRBD2; J: TRBJ2-1; V: TRBV7-3; size: NA; CDR3: CASSFSGLAGFNEQFF; DNA: TGTGCCAGCAGCTTCTCGGGACTAGCGGGATTTAATGAGCAGTTCTTC
D: TRBD1; J: TRBJ1-2; V: TRBV28; size: NA; CDR3: CASRDEQGFYGYTF; DNA: TGTGCCAGCAGGGACGAACAGGGGTTCTATGGCTACACCTTC
D: TRBD2; J: TRBJ2-3; V: TRBV29-1; size: few; CDR3: CSVDLGTSGEQYF; DNA: TGCAGCGTTGATTTGGGGACTAGCGGCGAGCAGTATTTT
D: TRBD2; J: TRBJ2-5; V: TRBV6-1; size: few; CDR3: CASSETAGVETQYF; DNA: TGTGCCAGCAGTGAAACGGCGGGAGTGGAGACCCAGTACTTC
D: NA; J: TRBJ1-2; V: TRBV28; size: NA; CDR3: CASSGNNYGYTF; DNA: TGTGCCAGCAGTGGAAACAACTATGGCTACACCTTC
D: NA; J: TRBJ2-1; V: TRBV29-1; size: few; CDR3: CSVDGQTSYNEQFF; DNA: TGCAGCGTTGACGGACAGACCTCCTACAATGAGCAGTTCTTC
D: TRBD2; J: TRBJ2-4; V: TRBV2; size: NA; CDR3: CASRLAGLAKNIQYF; DNA: TGTGCCAGCAGGCTAGCGGGATTAGCCAAAAACATTCAGTACTTC
D: TRBD2; J: TRBJ2-5; V: TRBV4-2; size: NA; CDR3: CASSQNAGTSGETQYF; DNA: TGTGCCAGCAGCCAAAACGCTGGGACTAGCGGCGAGACCCAGTACTTC
D: NA; J: TRBJ2-2; V: TRBV5-1; size: few; CDR3: CASSLGGHMFPGELFF; DNA: TGCGCCAGCAGCCTAGGAGGACACATGTTCCCCGGGGAGCTGTTTTTT
D: NA; J: TRBJ2-7; V: TRBV10-3; size: few; CDR3: CAISVLGIEQYF; DNA: TGTGCCATCAGTGTTTTAGGGATCGAGCAGTACTTC
D: NA; J: TRBJ1-5; V: TRBV28; size: few; CDR3: CASSPLRGGYNQPQHF; DNA: TGTGCCAGCAGTCCCCTGCGCGGCGGTTACAATCAGCCCCAGCATTTT
D: NA; J: TRBJ1-2; V: TRBV28; size: NA; CDR3: CASSQGPYGYTF; DNA: TGTGCCAGCAGCCAAGGACCTTATGGCTACACCTTC
D: NA; J: TRBJ2-1; V: TRBV7-9; size: few; CDR3: CASSSKNLNEQFF; DNA: TGTGCCAGCAGCTCGAAGAACCTCAATGAGCAGTTCTTC
D: TRBD2; J: TRBJ2-1; V: TRBV29-1; size: NA; CDR3: CSVRGLADYNEQFF; DNA: TGCAGCGTAAGAGGACTAGCGGACTACAATGAGCAGTTCTTC
D: NA; J: TRBJ2-7; V: TRBV7-8; size: NA; CDR3: CASSLVTLGGRVHEQYF; DNA: TGTGCCAGCAGCTTAGTAACCCTGGGGGGGCGCGTCCACGAGCAGTACTTC
D: NA; J: TRBJ2-3; V: TRBV18; size: NA; CDR3: CASSPRGSDTQYF; DNA: TGTGCCAGCTCACCCAGGGGCTCAGATACGCAGTATTTT
D: NA; J: TRBJ1-1; V: TRBV7-9; size: few; CDR3: CASSPRLVRMNTEAFF; DNA: TGTGCCAGCAGCCCCCGACTCGTCCGGATGAACACTGAAGCTTTCTTT
D: NA; J: TRBJ1-4; V: TRBV2; size: few; CDR3: CASSSKGYEKLFF; DNA: TGTGCCAGCAGCTCGAAAGGGTACGAAAAACTGTTTTTT
D: NA; J: TRBJ2-1; V: TRBV28; size: NA; CDR3: CASSPTGSGAQHEQFF; DNA: TGTGCCAGCAGCCCAACGGGCAGCGGAGCCCAGCATGAGCAGTTCTTC
D: NA; J: TRBJ1-3; V: TRBV9; size: NA; CDR3: CASSATDSFSSGNTIYF; DNA: TGTGCCAGCAGCGCAACAGACAGTTTTAGCTCTGGAAACACCATATATTTT
D: NA; J: TRBJ2-6; V: TRBV9; size: few; CDR3: CASSAGVPGANVLTF; DNA: TGTGCCAGCAGCGCAGGGGTCCCTGGGGCCAACGTCCTGACTTTC
D: NA; J: TRBJ1-5; V: TRBV19; size: NA; CDR3: CASSTEVRTERSQPQHF; DNA: TGTGCCAGTAGTACGGAGGTCAGGACAGAGAGGAGTCAGCCCCAGCATTTT
D: NA; J: TRBJ2-1; V: TRBV6-6; size: few; CDR3: CASTPRSNEQFF; DNA: TGTGCCAGCACCCCCCGGTCCAATGAGCAGTTCTTC
D: TRBD2; J: TRBJ2-3; V: TRBV10-3; size: few; CDR3: CAIREREGTDTQYF; DNA: TGTGCCATCAGAGAACGGGAGGGCACAGATACGCAGTATTTT
D: NA; J: TRBJ2-7; V: TRBV4-3; size: NA; CDR3: CASSQAGANQYEQYF; DNA: TGCGCCAGCAGCCAGGCTGGGGCGAATCAGTACGAGCAGTACTTC
D: NA; J: TRBJ2-5; V: TRBV2; size: few; CDR3: CASSTSSVQETQYF; DNA: TGTGCCAGCAGCACCTCTAGCGTACAAGAGACCCAGTACTTC
D: TRBD2; J: TRBJ2-5; V: TRBV9; size: few; CDR3: CASSPAGGRGETQYF; DNA: TGTGCCAGCAGCCCAGCGGGAGGTAGGGGAGAGACCCAGTACTTC
D: NA; J: TRBJ2-3; V: TRBV29-1; size: few; CDR3: CSVEDLRDSTDTQYF; DNA: TGCAGCGTTGAAGATCTCAGGGACTCCACAGATACGCAGTATTTT
D: TRBD1; J: TRBJ1-1; V: TRBV19; size: few; CDR3: CASSPYGTGRTEAFF; DNA: TGTGCCAGTAGTCCATACGGGACAGGTCGAACTGAAGCTTTCTTT
D: NA; J: TRBJ2-3; V: TRBV14; size: few; CDR3: CASRRGTDTQYF; DNA: TGTGCCAGTCGGAGGGGCACAGATACGCAGTATTTT
D: NA; J: TRBJ2-2; V: TRBV14; size: NA; CDR3: CASSHSGELFF; DNA: TGTGCCAGCAGCCATTCCGGGGAGCTGTTTTTT
D: TRBD1; J: TRBJ2-1; V: TRBV7-9; size: few; CDR3: CASRLGQASNEQFF; DNA: TGTGCCAGCAGGCTGGGACAGGCCTCCAATGAGCAGTTCTTC
D: TRBD1; J: TRBJ1-3; V: TRBV4-3; size: NA; CDR3: CASSQTGQVSGNTIYF; DNA: TGCGCCAGCAGCCAAACGGGACAGGTCTCTGGAAACACCATATATTTT
D: TRBD2; J: TRBJ2-7; V: TRBV5-4; size: few; CDR3: CASSPGLAGVNEQYF; DNA: TGTGCCAGCAGCCCGGGACTAGCGGGAGTGAACGAGCAGTACTTC
D: NA; J: TRBJ1-1; V: TRBV2; size: NA; CDR3: CASSEGAAQAFF; DNA: TGTGCCAGCAGTGAAGGGGCAGCCCAAGCTTTCTTT
D: NA; J: TRBJ1-2; V: TRBV19; size: NA; CDR3: CASTDPRDANYGYTF; DNA: TGTGCCAGTACCGATCCCAGGGATGCTAACTATGGCTACACCTTC
D: TRBD1; J: TRBJ2-1; V: TRBV7-3; size: few; CDR3: CASSFTPGGQGLREQFF; DNA: TGTGCCAGCAGCTTTACTCCGGGGGGACAGGGATTGCGTGAGCAGTTCTTC
D: TRBD2; J: TRBJ2-7; V: TRBV10-3; size: few; CDR3: CAISDSLGAGGISYEQYF; DNA: TGTGCCATCAGTGACTCCTTGGGTGCGGGGGGGATTTCCTACGAGCAGTACTTC
D: TRBD2; J: TRBJ2-4; V: TRBV9; size: once; CDR3: CASSLGCGRSAKNIQYF; DNA: TGTGCCAGCAGCCTAGGCTGCGGGAGATCGGCCAAAAACATTCAGTACTTC
D: NA; J: TRBJ2-1; V: TRBV2; size: NA; CDR3: CASSVQLYNEQFF; DNA: TGTGCCAGCAGTGTTCAACTTTACAATGAGCAGTTCTTC
D: NA; J: TRBJ2-5; V: TRBV6-5; size: few; CDR3: CASGSTYQETQYF; DNA: TGTGCCAGCGGGAGTACTTACCAAGAGACCCAGTACTTC
D: TRBD2; J: TRBJ2-7; V: TRBV27; size: NA; CDR3: CASSYSGGAEEQYF; DNA: TGTGCCAGCAGTTACTCGGGAGGGGCCGAAGAGCAGTACTTC
D: NA; J: TRBJ2-7; V: TRBV5-7; size: NA; CDR3: CASSLGGLDCEQYF; DNA: TGTGCCAGCAGCTTGGGCGGGTTGGATTGCGAGCAGTACTTC